The rows below give T cell receptor beta chains drawn from one sample of a study of shared clonotypes between healthy human individuals. Method: immunoSEQ multiplex PCR; TCRdb's copy keeps in-frame clones and lacks some. The sample yields some 2,500,000 clones, 93% seen once. The sample was naive CD4+ T cells from PBMCs. These receptors were taken from a man aged 18 to 29 in good health. Some clones in this sample may be carry-over from other donors' samples. Each CDR3 is given with its conserved first and last residue. The order of the fields is CDR3 protein, CDR3 DNA, D gene, J gene, clone size, V gene. The D gene is left open where the match is weak. Only part of the rows carry a size: once, few, many, or a class if the clone is expanded.

CDR3aa: CASSHPGQGYNEQFF
CDR3nt: TGCGCCAGCAGCCACCCGGGACAGGGGTACAATGAGCAGTTCTTC
d_gene: TRBD1
j_gene: TRBJ2-1
abundance: .
v_gene: TRBV5-1

CDR3aa: CASSFSGGLGKNIQYF
CDR3nt: TGTGCCAGCAGCTTCTCAGGGGGACTGGGCAAAAACATTCAGTACTTC
d_gene: .
j_gene: TRBJ2-4
abundance: .
v_gene: TRBV7-9

CDR3aa: CASSITSRPVGGTDTQYF
CDR3nt: TGTGCCAGTAGTATAACGAGTCGCCCCGTGGGTGGCACAGATACGCAGTATTTT
d_gene: .
j_gene: TRBJ2-3
abundance: once
v_gene: TRBV19

CDR3aa: CASSQGGSSADTQYF
CDR3nt: TGCGCCAGCAGCCAAGGGGGGTCCAGCGCAGATACGCAGTATTTT
d_gene: .
j_gene: TRBJ2-3
abundance: .
v_gene: TRBV4-1

CDR3aa: CASSSWTGGAEKLFF
CDR3nt: TGTGCCAGCAGCTCCTGGACAGGGGGCGCGGAAAAACTGTTTTTT
d_gene: TRBD1
j_gene: TRBJ1-4
abundance: once
v_gene: TRBV7-2

CDR3aa: CASSLEASNTGELFF
CDR3nt: TGCGCCAGCAGCTTGGAAGCGTCGAACACCGGGGAGCTGTTTTTT
d_gene: .
j_gene: TRBJ2-2
abundance: .
v_gene: TRBV5-1

CDR3aa: CASFPGGDTQYF
CDR3nt: TGTGCCAGCTTCCCGGGAGGTGATACGCAGTATTTT
d_gene: TRBD2
j_gene: TRBJ2-3
abundance: .
v_gene: TRBV18

CDR3aa: CASSQVAQGYGYTF
CDR3nt: TGCGCCAGCAGCCAAGTGGCCCAGGGGTATGGCTACACCTTC
d_gene: .
j_gene: TRBJ1-2
abundance: once
v_gene: TRBV4-1

CDR3aa: CASSLWVTTTNEKLFF
CDR3nt: TGTGCCAGCAGCTTATGGGTTACTACAACTAATGAAAAACTGTTTTTT
d_gene: .
j_gene: TRBJ1-4
abundance: .
v_gene: TRBV7-9

CDR3aa: CASSSTGRTANYGYTF
CDR3nt: TGTGCCAGCAGCTCGACAGGGAGGACGGCTAACTATGGCTACACCTTC
d_gene: TRBD1
j_gene: TRBJ1-2
abundance: .
v_gene: TRBV11-2

CDR3aa: CASSLSLRDPQYF
CDR3nt: TGTGCCAGCAGCTTAAGTTTGAGGGACCCCCAGTACTTC
d_gene: .
j_gene: TRBJ2-7
abundance: .
v_gene: TRBV11-1

CDR3aa: CASSSAGQGPEKLFF
CDR3nt: TGTGCCAGCAGCTCCGCGGGGCAGGGGCCCGAAAAACTGTTTTTT
d_gene: .
j_gene: TRBJ1-4
abundance: .
v_gene: TRBV7-2